These 32 T cell receptor beta chains originate from one sample sequenced in a study of graft-versus-host responses after intestinal transplantation. Here immunoSEQ multiplex PCR was the method, and the copy in TCRdb shows in-frame clones only, minus some. The sample has 90,000 to 150,000 clones, around 96% seen once. Their target antigens are unknown. This material consisted of unstimulated CD8+ T cells sorted from spleen or lymph node cells, taken before intestinal transplant. Receptors originate from a human donor who received an intestinal transplant.

This chain joins TRBV10-3 and TRBJ2-7; D is possibly TRBD2 (6 bases). V was pared by 10 bases and J by 7 bases, with 20 bases between. Germline V gene data show CDR1 as ENHRY and CDR2 as SYGVKD. The CDR3 consists of 13 residues. CDR3 in amino acids: CATRPAGLGEQYF. CDR3 nucleotide sequence: TGTGCCACCAGGCCCGCGGGATTAGGGGAGCAGTACTTC.

The CDR3 DNA sequence: TGTGCCAGCAGCCTGTCGAGTGGGGGGTCACCCTGGTCTGGGGCCAACGTCCTGACTTTC. Translated: CASSLSSGGSPWSGANVLTF. The chain links TRBV5-4 to TRBJ2-6, with D maybe TRBD2 (6 bases). V was shortened by 4 bases and J by 1 base, with 24 bases between the two germline ends. Germline V gene lookup returns CDR1 SGHNT and CDR2 YYREEE (reference sequence). This CDR3 spans 20 amino acids.

The V gene is TRBV19, the J gene TRBJ2-1; D unclear. The CDR3 is made up of 16 amino acids. Germline V gene lookup returns CDR1 LNHDA and CDR2 SQIVND (reference sequence). V was clipped by 3 bases and J by 4 bases, with 16 bases between them. CDR3 coding DNA: TGTGCCAGTAGTATTCCCTCCCAGGACGGATACAATGAGCAGTTCTTC. It specifies CASSIPSQDGYNEQFF.

V gene TRBV28 combines with J gene TRBJ1-1, with D uncertain. The CDR3 has 14 amino acids. Germline CDR1 MDHEN, CDR2 SYDVKM. With 3 bases removed from V and 0 bases from J, the gap between germline ends came to 8 bases. The CDR3, as DNA: TGTGCCAGCAGTTTCATAAGAATGAACACTGAAGCTTTCTTT. This sequence encodes CASSFIRMNTEAFF.

The chain recombines TRBV9 with TRBJ2-5, with D hard to call. With the DNA end fitting TRBJ2-7 better, the J assignment may be wrong. Germline lookup yields CDR1 SGDLS and CDR2 YYNGEE. CDR3 length: 14 amino acids. The CDR3 loop reads CASSVGDTSYEQYF. The CDR3, as DNA: TGTGCCAGCAGCGTAGGGGATACCTCCTACGAGCAGTACTTC.

This sequence joins TRBV7-8 and TRBJ1-2; TRBD1 might be the D (5 bases). This CDR3 comprises 13 residues. Germline V gene sequence: CDR1 SGHVS, CDR2 FQNEAQ. V was shortened by 5 bases and J by 4 bases, with 11 bases between the two germline ends. The CDR3 DNA reads as TGTGCCAGCAGCCCGATAAGGGGCTATGGCTACACCTTC. It yields the protein CASSPIRGYGYTF.

This sequence joins TRBV5-6 and TRBJ2-7; D remains ambiguous. Per the germline V gene, CDR1 is SGHDT and CDR2 is YYEEEE. The CDR3 loop spans 15 amino acids. Trimming took 4 bases from V and 3 from J, leaving 17 bases between them. DNA of the CDR3: TGTGCCAGCAGCCGCTCGCCGTCCAGTGGCTACGAGCAGTACTTC. This codes for CASSRSPSSGYEQYF.

V and J are TRBV28 and TRBJ2-7; D is uncertain. Per the germline V gene, CDR1 is MDHEN and CDR2 is SYDVKM. V lost 5 bases to trimming and J lost 2 bases, with 19 bases between them. The CDR3 loop spans 16 amino acids. The CDR3 bases are TGTGCCAGCAGTATCCAGCCCCAAATCGAGACCTACGAGCAGTACTTC. This sequence encodes CASSIQPQIETYEQYF.

This chain connects TRBV5-6 to TRBJ1-1; TRBD1 is a possible D gene (5 bases). CDR3 length equals 13 residues. The V gene's germline CDR1 is SGHDT and CDR2 YYEEEE. Trimming removed 4 bases at V and 3 bases at J, with 10 bases between. The DNA of the CDR3 is TGTGCCAGCAGCCATGAGGGGTACACTGAAGCTTTCTTT. Residues: CASSHEGYTEAFF.

This clone was seen a few times. The sample contains more than one DNA sequence encoding this CDR3. This CDR3 is CASSLGKTEAFF. As DNA, the CDR3 is TGTGCCAGCAGCCTAGGGAAAACTGAAGCTTTCTTT. This rearrangement joins TRBV16 to TRBJ1-1, with unresolved D. The CDR3 consists of 12 residues. Germline-derived CDR1 and CDR2 are KGHSY and FQNENV. Trimming removed 4 bases from V and 5 bases from J, with 8 bases in between.

The chain links TRBV19 to TRBJ1-1, with D uncertain. The CDR3 length is 16 residues. The germline CDR1 and CDR2 sequences are LNHDA and SQIVND (reference sequence). V was clipped by 5 bases and J by 1 base, with 17 bases between them. The CDR3: CASSQPSGPENTEAFF. The CDR3 DNA reads TGTGCCAGTAGTCAACCCTCCGGTCCGGAGAACACTGAAGCTTTCTTT.

V gene TRBV7-9 combines with J gene TRBJ2-7; D remains unclear. Germline CDR1 reads SEHNR; CDR2 reads FQNEAQ (reference sequence). The CDR3 loop spans 16 amino acids. Trimming took 4 bases from V and 0 from J, leaving 16 bases between them. The CDR3 DNA sequence: TGTGCCAGCAGCTCGACTGCAGCTTCGAGCTCCTACGAGCAGTACTTC. Its protein product is CASSSTAASSSYEQYF.

The genes are TRBV29-1 and TRBJ1-5; D perhaps matches TRBD1 (5 bases). With 6 bases removed from V and 0 bases from J, the gap between germline ends came to 9 bases. The CDR3 extends over 13 amino acids. Per the germline V gene, CDR1 is SQVTM and CDR2 is ANQGSEA. This chain's CDR3 is CSVAGNSNQPQHF. CDR3 bases: TGCAGCGTCGCAGGGAATAGCAATCAGCCCCAGCATTTT.

The chain recombines TRBV7-6 with TRBJ1-2; D unclear. CDR1 is SGHVS, CDR2 FNYEAQ, per germline. The CDR3 sequence is 14 residues long. Deletions cut 5 bases from V and 4 bases from J, with 14 bases between. CDR3 in DNA: TGTGCCAGCAGCCCCCGGACGGGATTCTATGGCTACACCTTC. It encodes CASSPRTGFYGYTF.

The chain joins TRBV14 to TRBJ2-7; 9 positions match TRBD1. Germline V gene lookup returns CDR1 SGHDN and CDR2 FVKESK. The CDR3 loop spans 17 amino acids. With V trimmed by 1 base and J by 0 bases, 7 bases remained unmatched. The DNA for the CDR3 is TGTGCCAGCAGCCAAGCGGTCTGGGACAGGGTCTCCTACGAGCAGTACTTC. Encoded protein: CASSQAVWDRVSYEQYF.

The chain couples TRBV19 to TRBJ1-4, with a weak D call TRBD1 (6 bases). The V and J ends lost 5 bases and 6 bases respectively, with 13 bases between them. The CDR3 is 14 amino acids. Germline V gene data show CDR1 as LNHDA and CDR2 as SQIVND (reference sequence). CDR3 in DNA: TGTGCCAGTAGTCTCAGGGGTGGGGATGAAAAACTGTTTTTT. Amino acid sequence: CASSLRGGDEKLFF.

This chain connects TRBV4-2 to TRBJ2-1; 8 positions match TRBD2. This CDR3 spans 16 amino acids. Germline V CDR1 and CDR2: LGHNA, YNFKEQ. V lost 4 bases to trimming and J lost 3 bases; unmatched junction nucleotides: 8. The CDR3, as DNA: TGTGCCAGCAGCCTCGGGCTAGCGGGCCGCTACAATGAGCAGTTCTTC. This gives the protein CASSLGLAGRYNEQFF.

The chain links TRBV7-9 to TRBJ2-7; D possibly corresponds to TRBD2 (6 bases). The CDR3 totals 11 residues. Trimming shortened V by 5 bases and J by 5 bases, and 7 bases separated the two germline ends. Germline CDR1 SEHNR, CDR2 FQNEAQ (reference sequence). The CDR3 bases are TGTGCCAGCAGCCCGGGGGACGAGCAGTACTTC. Translation: CASSPGDEQYF.

The chain recombines TRBV6-5 with TRBJ1-2, with 8 positions matching TRBD1. V shed 5 bases, J shed 5 bases, and the junction held 7 bases outside the gene matches. Germline lookup yields CDR1 MNHEY and CDR2 SVGAGI. The CDR3 loop spans 14 amino acids. CDR3 nucleotide sequence: TGTGCCAGCAGTATCGGACAGGGCCCTTATGGCTACACCTTC. Translation gives CASSIGQGPYGYTF.

This chain uses TRBV14 with TRBJ2-7; D unclear. In germline, CDR1 is SGHDN, CDR2 FVKESK. V was shortened by 0 bases and J by 3 bases, with 9 bases between the two germline ends. CDR3 length: 14 residues. The chain's CDR3 is CASSQDTANYEQYF. As DNA, the CDR3 is TGTGCCAGCAGCCAAGACACTGCAAACTACGAGCAGTACTTC.

This clone has only one observation. The sample holds other DNA sequences that translate to the same CDR3. The J gene is TRBJ2-7, the V gene TRBV9; no clear D gene. CDR1 and CDR2 from the germline V gene are SGDLS and YYNGEE. Trimming shortened V by 0 bases and J by 0 bases, and 7 bases separated the two germline ends. The CDR3 has 14 residues. The CDR3 protein is CASSVGGDSYEQYF. CDR3 nucleotide sequence: TGTGCCAGCAGCGTAGGTGGGGACTCCTACGAGCAGTACTTC.

The CDR3 coding sequence is TGTGCCAGCAGTGAATATTCAAACAGGGAATCCCAGCATTTT. Its translation is CASSEYSNRESQHF. This sequence joins TRBV6-1 and TRBJ1-5, with a weak D call TRBD1 (6 bases). From germline, CDR1 is MNHNS and CDR2 SASEGT. This CDR3 is built from 14 residues. V was pared by 2 bases and J by 11 bases, with 16 bases between.

The gene calls are TRBV28 and TRBJ2-1; D tentatively fits TRBD1 or TRBD2 (5 bases each). Germline-derived CDR1 and CDR2 are MDHEN and SYDVKM. CDR3 size: 16 residues. The V gene lost 2 bases and the J gene lost 4 bases, with 15 bases spanning the gap. For the CDR3, the DNA is TGTGCCAGCAGTTTAGGGACCCGAGAGCTTTACAATGAGCAGTTCTTC. This gives the protein CASSLGTRELYNEQFF.

The chain recombines TRBV5-1 with TRBJ1-2; D uncertain. Trimming took 0 bases from V and 5 from J, leaving 8 bases between them. Germline V gene lookup returns CDR1 SGHRS and CDR2 YFSETQ. CDR3 length: 13 amino acids. The CDR3 coding sequence is TGCGCCAGCAGCTTGGGGGGTGAATATGGCTACACCTTC. It translates to CASSLGGEYGYTF.

This chain links TRBV28 with TRBJ2-5; 11 positions agree with TRBD1. Trimming at V came to 10 bases and at J to 5 bases, leaving 12 bases not matched to a gene. The CDR3 runs 15 residues. Per germline, CDR1 MDHEN and CDR2 SYDVKM. The CDR3 region is CATARTGGFGETQYF. CDR3 nucleotide sequence: TGTGCCACCGCCCGGACAGGGGGCTTCGGGGAGACCCAGTACTTC. The variable domain in full, with the rest retrieved from reference TRBV28 and TRBJ2-5, is DVKVTQSSRYLVKRTGEKVFLECVQDMDHENMFWYRQDPGLGLRLIYFSYDVKMKEKGDIPEGYSVSREKKERFSLILESASTNQTSMYLCATARTGGFGETQYFGPGTRLLVL.

This chain connects TRBV15 to TRBJ1-1; D not resolved. The germline V and J ends were trimmed by 7 bases and 2 bases, with 11 bases remaining between them. The CDR3 is made up of 13 amino acids. Germline CDR1 is LNHNV and CDR2 is YYDKDF (reference sequence). For the CDR3, the DNA is TGTGCCACCACCGAAGACATTAACACTGAAGCTTTCTTT. Translating it yields CATTEDINTEAFF.

The sample holds one count of this clone. The rearrangement joins TRBV28 to TRBJ2-1; no reliable D call. In germline, CDR1 is MDHEN, CDR2 SYDVKM. CDR3 length: 13 residues. Trimming left V 5 bases short and J 2 bases short, with 7 bases between. DNA of the CDR3: TGTGCCAGCAGTAGGGCAACCTACAATGAGCAGTTCTTC. Protein sequence: CASSRATYNEQFF. Full variable domain (outside the CDR3, taken from reference TRBV28 and TRBJ2-1): DVKVTQSSRYLVKRTGEKVFLECVQDMDHENMFWYRQDPGLGLRLIYFSYDVKMKEKGDIPEGYSVSREKKERFSLILESASTNQTSMYLCASSRATYNEQFFGPGTRLTVL.

The V and J genes are TRBV11-2 and TRBJ1-2, with TRBD1 matching over 10 bases. Germline CDR1 and CDR2: SGHAT and FQNNGV. Losses at the gene ends were 5 bases for V and 8 bases for J; bases not matched to a gene: 11. The CDR3 has 15 amino acids. In nucleotides, the CDR3 is TGTGCCAGCAGCATACCGGGACAGGGGAAATACGGCTACACCTTC. This sequence encodes CASSIPGQGKYGYTF.

The chain combines TRBV5-4 with TRBJ2-7; TRBD2 might be the D (6 bases). V lost 0 bases, J lost 0 bases, and 13 bases lay in between. In germline, CDR1 is SGHNT, CDR2 YYREEE (reference sequence). This CDR3 contains 16 residues. Here the CDR3 reads CASSLVPRESSYEQYF. For the CDR3, the DNA is TGTGCCAGCAGCTTGGTTCCCCGGGAGAGCTCCTACGAGCAGTACTTC.

This clone was found once. The chain's CDR3 is CASTPGGDNSYNEQFF. CDR3 nucleotide sequence: TGTGCCAGCACCCCCGGCGGGGACAACTCCTACAATGAGCAGTTCTTC. The J gene is TRBJ2-1, the V gene TRBV11-3; D might be TRBD1 or TRBD2, each matching 6 bases. Germline loops: CDR1 SGHNT, CDR2 YENEEA. The ends were cut back, 7 bases at V and 0 bases at J, with 16 bases in the middle. The CDR3 is made up of 16 amino acids.

The chain links TRBV6-1 to TRBJ2-2; TRBD2 matches 8 bases. The CDR3 totals 14 residues. Germline V gives CDR1 MNHNS, CDR2 SASEGT. The V gene end was trimmed by 3 bases and the J gene end by 7 bases; junction bases not matched to a gene: 4. Here the CDR3 reads CASSDWLAGGELFF. In DNA, the CDR3 is TGTGCCAGCAGTGATTGGCTAGCGGGCGGGGAGCTGTTTTTT.

J is TRBJ2-1 and V is TRBV6-1; TRBD2 agrees at 14 bases. V was pared by 2 bases and J by 5 bases, with 2 bases of the junction left unmatched. The CDR3 is made up of 16 amino acids. Germline V gene sequence: CDR1 MNHNS, CDR2 SASEGT. The CDR3 spells CASSEWGLAGDNEQFF. In nucleotides, the CDR3 is TGTGCCAGCAGTGAATGGGGACTAGCGGGAGACAATGAGCAGTTCTTC.